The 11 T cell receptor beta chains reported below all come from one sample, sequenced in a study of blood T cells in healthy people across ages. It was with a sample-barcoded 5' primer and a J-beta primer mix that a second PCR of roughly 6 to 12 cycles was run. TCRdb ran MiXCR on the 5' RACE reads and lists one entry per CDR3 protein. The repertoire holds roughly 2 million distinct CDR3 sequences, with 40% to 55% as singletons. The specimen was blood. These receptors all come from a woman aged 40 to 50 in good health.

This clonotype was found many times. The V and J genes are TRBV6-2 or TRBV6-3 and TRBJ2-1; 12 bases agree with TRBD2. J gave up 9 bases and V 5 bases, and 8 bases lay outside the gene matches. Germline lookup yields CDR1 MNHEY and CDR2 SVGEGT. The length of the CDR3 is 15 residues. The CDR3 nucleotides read TGTGCCAGCAGTCCCCTAGCGGGGGGGCCGAGTGAGCAGTTCTTC. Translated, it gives CASSPLAGGPSEQFF.

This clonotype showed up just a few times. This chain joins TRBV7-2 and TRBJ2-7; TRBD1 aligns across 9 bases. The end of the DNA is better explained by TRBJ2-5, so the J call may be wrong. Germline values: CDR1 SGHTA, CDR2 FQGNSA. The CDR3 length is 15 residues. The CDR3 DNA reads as TGTGCCAGCAGCCTCGGAAGGACAGGGGATCAGACCCAGTACTTC. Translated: CASSLGRTGDQTQYF.

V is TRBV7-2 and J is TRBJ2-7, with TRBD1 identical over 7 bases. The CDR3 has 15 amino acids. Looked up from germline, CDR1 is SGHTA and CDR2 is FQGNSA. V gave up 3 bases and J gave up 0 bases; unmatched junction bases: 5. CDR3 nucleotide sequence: TGTGCCAGCAGCTTGGACAGGCCCAGCTCCTACGAGCAGTACTTC. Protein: CASSLDRPSSYEQYF. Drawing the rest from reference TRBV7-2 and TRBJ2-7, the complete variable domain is GAGVSQSPSNKVTEKGKDVELRCDPISGHTALYWYRQSLGQGLEFLIYFQGNSAPDKSGLPSDRFSAERTGGSVSTLTIQRTQQEDSAVYLCASSLDRPSSYEQYFGPGTRLTVT.

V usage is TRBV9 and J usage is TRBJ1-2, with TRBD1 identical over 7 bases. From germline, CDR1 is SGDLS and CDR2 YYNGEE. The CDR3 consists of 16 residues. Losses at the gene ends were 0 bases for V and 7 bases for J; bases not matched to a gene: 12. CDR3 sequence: CASSVDVRDSLFGYTF. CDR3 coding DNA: TGTGCCAGCAGCGTAGATGTCCGGGACAGCCTCTTTGGCTACACCTTC.

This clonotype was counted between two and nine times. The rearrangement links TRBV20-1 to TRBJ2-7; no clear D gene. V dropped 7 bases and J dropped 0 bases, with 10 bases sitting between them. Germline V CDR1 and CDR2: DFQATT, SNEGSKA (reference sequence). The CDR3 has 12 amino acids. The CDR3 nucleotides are TGCAGTGGGGCCCTGTACTCCTACGAGCAGTACTTC. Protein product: CSGALYSYEQYF.

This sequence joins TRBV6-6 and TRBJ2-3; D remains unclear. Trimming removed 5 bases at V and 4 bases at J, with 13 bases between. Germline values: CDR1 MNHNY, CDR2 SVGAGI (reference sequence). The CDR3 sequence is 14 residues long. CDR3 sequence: CASSDRAAADTQYF. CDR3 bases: TGTGCCAGCAGTGACCGGGCGGCGGCAGATACGCAGTATTTT.

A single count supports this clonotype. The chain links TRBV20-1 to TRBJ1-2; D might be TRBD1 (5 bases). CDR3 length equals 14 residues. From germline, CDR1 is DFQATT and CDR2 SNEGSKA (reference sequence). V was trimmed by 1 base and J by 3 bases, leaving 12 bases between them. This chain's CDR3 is CSARGTQKHYGYTF. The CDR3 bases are TGCAGTGCTAGAGGGACACAAAAGCACTATGGCTACACCTTC.

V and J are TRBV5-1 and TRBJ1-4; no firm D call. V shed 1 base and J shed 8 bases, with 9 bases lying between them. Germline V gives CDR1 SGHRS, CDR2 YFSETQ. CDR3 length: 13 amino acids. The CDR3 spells CASSLSVREKLFF. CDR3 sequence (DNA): TGCGCCAGCAGCTTGAGTGTAAGGGAAAAACTGTTTTTT.

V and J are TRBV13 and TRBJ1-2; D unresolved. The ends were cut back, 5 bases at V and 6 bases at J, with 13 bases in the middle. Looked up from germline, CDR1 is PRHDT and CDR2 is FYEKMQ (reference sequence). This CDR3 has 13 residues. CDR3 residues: CASSPIISDGYTF. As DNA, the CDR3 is TGTGCCAGCAGCCCCATAATATCTGATGGCTACACCTTC. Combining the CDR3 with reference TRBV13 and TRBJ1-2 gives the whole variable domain AAGVIQSPRHLIKEKRETATLKCYPIPRHDTVYWYQQGPGQDPQFLISFYEKMQSDKGSIPDRFSAQQFSDYHSELNMSSLELGDSALYFCASSPIISDGYTFGSGTRLTVV.

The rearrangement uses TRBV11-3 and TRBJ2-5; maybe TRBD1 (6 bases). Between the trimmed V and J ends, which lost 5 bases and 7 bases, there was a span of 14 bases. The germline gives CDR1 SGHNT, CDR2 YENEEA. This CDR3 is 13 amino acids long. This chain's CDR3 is CASSATLGGTQYF. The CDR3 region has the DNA TGTGCCAGCAGCGCTACCCTAGGGGGGACCCAGTACTTC.

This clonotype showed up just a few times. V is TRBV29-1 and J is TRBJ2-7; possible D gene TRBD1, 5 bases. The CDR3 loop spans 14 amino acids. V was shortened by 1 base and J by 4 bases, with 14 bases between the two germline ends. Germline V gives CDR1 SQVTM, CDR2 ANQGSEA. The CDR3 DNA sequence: TGCAGCGTTGAAGGTGGTAGGGGCGCGTACGAGCAGTACTTC. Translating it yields CSVEGGRGAYEQYF.